This T cell receptor (beta chain) was identified during a study of shared clonotypes between healthy human individuals. Study findings and constraints: Generation probabilities of non-shared clonotypes were lower (relative to those shared by all four donors). A handful of donors shared around 5% of their naive CD4 clonotypes.

About this clone: The target antigen is unknown.

After removal of 7 bases from V and 3 bases from J, the junction contained 5 bases not matched to a gene. CDR3 length: 13 residues. Germline V gene sequence: CDR1 MNHEY, CDR2 SMNVEV (reference sequence). At deep level, the assay was performed. DNA at 200 ng, tens of thousands of T cell genomes, went into sorted-subset replicate PCRs. Clones were read by immunoSEQ multiplex PCR, and TCRdb kept only the in-frame ones, dropping some. Of roughly 640,000 clones in the sample, roughly 70% are singletons; the top ten hold approximately 1.8%. Material: memory CD4+ T cells sorted from blood. The subset here: CD45RA-negative fraction. This TCR came from a young woman in good health. V usage is TRBV27 and J usage is TRBJ2-5; 7 nucleotides align to TRBD1. The CDR3 DNA reads as TGTGCCAGCACCCAGACAGGGAAAGAGACCCAGTACTTC. It encodes CASTQTGKETQYF.